Detailed here is one T cell receptor beta chain. Its specificity is not known. The data originate from a study of early T cells in non-severe SARS-CoV-2 infection. The length of the CDR3 is 13 residues. Germline CDR1 reads SQVTM; CDR2 reads ANQGSEA. The J segment lost 0 bases and the V segment lost 7 bases, leaving 4 bases of the junction unmatched. Attachment of unique molecular identifiers to individual cDNA molecules was performed. TCRdb re-called the 5' RACE reads with MiXCR, one entry per CDR3 protein. The table includes roughly 70,000 distinct CDR3 sequences, less than 15% detected once. Study findings and constraints: Clonotype matching in VDJdb favored anti-spike CD8 responses and did not capture private and CD4 specificities.

The rearrangement uses TRBV29-1 and TRBJ2-7, with 9 positions matching TRBD2. Specimen: whole blood. This TCR was recovered from an adult who was a healthcare worker with PCR-confirmed SARS-CoV-2 infection or an uninfected control (not recorded which). In nucleotides, the CDR3 is TGCAGCGCTCGAGCGGGAGGCTCCTACGAGCAGTACTTC. Translated, it gives CSARAGGSYEQYF.